The sequence of this TCR beta chain was determined in a study of cytomegalovirus exposure and HLA in healthy donors. Study-level background: Within an early data release were 65 million to 90 million unique TCRs drawn from HLA-typed donors.

With 60 Vbeta and 13 Jbeta primers, the PCR was carried out. Sequenced by immunoSEQ multiplex PCR; TCRdb stores in-frame clones only, minus some. The repertoire consists of 160,000 or so clones, with roughly four fifths occurring once and the leading ten covering 4.9%. Sequenced material: PBMCs. The receptor comes from a woman aged 18-35 years in good health and CMV-seropositive.

CDR3 in amino acids: CARFRTCGYTF. The CDR3 DNA reads as TGTGCCAGATTTAGGACTTGTGGCTACACCTTC. V usage is TRBV5-3 and J usage is TRBJ1-2, with D unclear. TRBV5-3 is filed as an ORF, its function uncertain. Trimming cost V 7 bases and J 7 bases, with 11 bases left between them. The CDR3 loop spans 11 amino acids.